This section outlines one T cell receptor (beta chain) sequence together with its context. No antigen is known for it. Trimming cost V 5 bases and J 5 bases, with 8 bases left between them. The CDR3 runs 12 residues. Germline V gene lookup returns CDR1 LNHDA and CDR2 SQIVND (reference sequence). Here immunoSEQ multiplex PCR was the method, and the copy in TCRdb shows in-frame clones only, minus some. This sample has 100,000 to 150,000 clones; about nine tenths occur once, and the top ten carry approximately 20%. This entry belongs to a study of T cell responses to AZD1222 COVID-19 vaccine. At the level of the study: It was second doses at about 4 or about 12 weeks that were pooled.

Notes on the study in general: Clonal diversity was possibly underestimated; the donors were predominantly white British and more often female. Baseline antibody screening turned up just a handful of seropositive AZD1222 recipients. The peak T cell response came first, and repertoires were sampled only after it.

The clonotype originates from an adult in good health. Here the sequenced sample was peripheral blood, taken on day 0 of AZD1222 vaccination. This chain connects TRBV19 to TRBJ2-3; D gene uncertain. CDR3 region: CASSVSLDTQYF. CDR3 nucleotide sequence: TGTGCCAGTAGTGTATCCCTAGATACGCAGTATTTT.